One T cell receptor beta chain is described in this entry. Its recognized antigen is unknown. There are no base qualities to consult, and no much larger clone falls within one base. The data stem from a study of shared clonotypes between healthy human individuals (dated by TCRdb to 2020 to 2021). For the wider study: The cohort included a few men and two women between 18 and 49 years of age. For each donor, CD4 naive and CD4 memory were each run on three plates, CD8 naive on two plates, and CD8 memory on one plate. Between about 0.85 and 8.9 billion PBMCs per donor were obtained by leukapheresis. To increase sequencing depth and limit assay-specific biases, TCR repertoire library preparation and sequencing were carried out by different laboratories using diverse techniques. To estimate repertoire size and how much clonotype sharing occurs between individuals, the study deeply sequenced the blood TCR repertoires of five healthy adults. Here is what the overall study found, with its caveats: Across a few donors, approximately 5% of naive CD4, 3% to 3.5% of naive CD8, approximately 2.5% of memory CD4, and approximately 0.4% of memory CD8 clonotypes were shared. Sampling was limited to blood, and TCR repertoires in tissue likely differ from TCR repertoires in blood. Clonotypes shared by all four sorted-subset donors showed higher generation probabilities than non-shared clonotypes. Estimated clonotype richness was generally larger for naive than for memory subsets. Based on pairwise subsampling, the degree of clonotype sharing among donors was expected to be affected by sequencing depth. Rarefaction of sorted-subset datasets indicated incomplete sequencing despite the large sequencing depth. The genetic and exposure-history diversity represented was limited by the small number of donors.

Using the deep immunoSEQ assay, multiplex PCR amplified TCR CDR3 regions from genomic DNA. Genomic DNA extracted from each cell subset was distributed evenly over all wells of several immunoSEQ 96-well plates, and each plate served as one replicate. Each replicate PCR for sorted subsets received around 0.2 ug genomic DNA, equal to 30,000 or so T cell genomes. Purified libraries were measured with a Qubit 3.0 fluorometer, size-checked on a Bioanalyzer 2100, and measured again with the KAPA Library Quantification kit. Every immunoSEQ 96-well plate was sequenced on a separate single-read 150-cycle Illumina NextSeq 550 flow cell. As for how the authors treated the data: The immunoSEQ output contained only junctional sequences without quality scores, so filtering could not match that applied to full-length reads. To assign V/J genes and CDR3, sequences were annotated using PyIR, a Python wrapper for IgBLAST v1.9, with IMGT germline references. Reads were filtered out if the reads had weak V/J assignments (E-value above 1e-6), no CDR3, stop codons, out-of-frame junctions, or ambiguous translated residues. V3J clonotypes were defined by identical inferred V gene, J gene, and CDR3 amino acid sequence. The percentage overlap between two repertoires was calculated by dividing the number of shared unique clonotypes by the size of the smaller repertoire. Repertoire richness was assessed with RTK rarefaction, the Chao1 estimator, and Recon v2.1 estimates of unobserved clonotypes. Generation probabilities for all TCRbeta clonotypes obtained by the gDNA method from four donors were computed using OLGA. TCRdb re-hosts the immuneACCESS table, in-frame sequences only. Its copies lack some clones; in the studies checked, an unresolved V gene accounts for under half of them, and the cause for the rest is not known. V and J calls and clone size follow that table, whereas D and trimming were derived from the DNA. The sample includes 2 million to 2.5 million clones, with roughly 90% observed a single time. The ten biggest clones cover around 0.35% of the sample.

Healthy HIV-negative adults with no recently reported acute infections or vaccinations were included as donors. Only Caucasian adults living in Nashville, Tennessee, USA were represented among the donors. CD4+ T cells were enriched by magnetic negative selection; naive cells were then positively selected on CD45RA, and the negative fraction formed the memory subset. Blood was collected by leukapheresis, and PBMCs were isolated by Ficoll-Histopaque density gradient centrifugation and then cryopreserved in liquid nitrogen vapor phase. Purity and quantity of every magnetically sorted T cell population were checked by analytical flow cytometry. Genomic DNA was isolated from every sorted fraction and measured by UV absorbance on a Nanodrop 2000c. V is cut back by 5 bases and J by 7 bases, with 14 bases in the junction unmatched. The CDR3 sequence holds 16 residues, the cysteine and phenylalanine included. Solely the CDR3 DNA is kept, with 48 bases framed from the first base. CDR1 LNHDA and CDR2 SQIVND are derived from the germline V gene (reference sequence).

Recombination linked TRBV19 to TRBJ2-5; 9 of the junction bases match TRBD1. The sequencing sample was made of naive CD4+ T cells from PBMCs. Sample cell subset or site, as interpreted from the label and publication: CD45RA+ positively selected. This TCR was recovered from a man aged 18 to 30 in good health. Some clones in this sample may be carry-over from other donors' samples. The sequenced DNA is TGTGCCAGTAGTCGGGGTACAGGGGGCGGGGAGGGGACCCAGTACTTC. The resulting protein is CASSRGTGGGEGTQYF.